This TCR beta chain comes out of a study of T-cell reconstitution after alpha-beta-depleted transplantation in children (TCRdb year 2016). In the study overall: Using TCR repertoire profiling, the study followed T-cell immune reconstitution in a quantitative way in children after TCRalphabeta/CD19-depleted allogeneic hematopoietic cell transplantation. On the study overall, not on this receptor specifically: Hyperexpanded clone frequencies declined over subsequent months; after one year, T-cell counts and TCRbeta diversity were mostly attributed to newly produced T cells. Apparently early alphabetaT-cell count recovery about two months after transplant reportedly relied on only several hundred rapidly expanded clones derived from non-depleted graft cells. The high TCRbeta diversity at day 60 in some patients was ascribed to recipient T cells and intrathymic progenitors that had survived conditioning.

A remark on this clonotype: The clone's antigen remains unknown. Per-nucleotide qualities are absent, and no much larger clonotype sits a single base away.

Library preparation used PCR. For sequencing, an Illumina HiSeq 2500 was employed. To normalize quantification of the TCRbeta repertoire, the TCR libraries were built with molecular barcoding that relied on unique molecular identifiers. Starting from the raw public reads, TCRdb applied fastp trimming at Q25, assembled clones with MiXCR and retained in-frame beta chains. Each entry merges the rows of one CDR3 protein and shows their most common DNA and genes. The table for this sample lists tens of thousands of distinct CDR3 sequences; roughly 20% of them were counted only once. Of the sample, 45% to 55% falls within the top ten clones. Deletion took 2 bases off V and 5 bases off J, with a span of 12 bases between the germline ends. The CDR3 numbers 14 residues from cysteine through phenylalanine. Of the read, only the CDR3 DNA is kept; its 42 bases are in frame from base 1. The germline V gene (reference sequence) gives CDR1 as DFQATT and CDR2 as SNEGSKA.

In the paper's terms, the treatment or condition label means: allogeneic hematopoietic cell transplantation with graft depleted of TCRalphabeta T cells and CD19 B cells. Transplant recipients were children who received TCRalphabeta/CD19-depleted allogeneic hematopoietic cell grafts. This receptor was taken from a male patient aged 2 to 10 who had a stem cell transplant for acute lymphoblastic leukemia, so the T cells may come from the graft donor. Material: PBMCs, mostly from graft donor cells, obtained 360 days after TCRalphabeta/CD19-depleted stem cell transplant. The receptor chain draws on TRBV20-1 and TRBJ1-4; the D gene is possibly TRBD1, with 5 bases matching. The sequenced DNA: TGCAGTGCTAGAAGGTCCAGGGAGAATGAAAAACTGTTTTTT. It translates to CSARRSRENEKLFF.